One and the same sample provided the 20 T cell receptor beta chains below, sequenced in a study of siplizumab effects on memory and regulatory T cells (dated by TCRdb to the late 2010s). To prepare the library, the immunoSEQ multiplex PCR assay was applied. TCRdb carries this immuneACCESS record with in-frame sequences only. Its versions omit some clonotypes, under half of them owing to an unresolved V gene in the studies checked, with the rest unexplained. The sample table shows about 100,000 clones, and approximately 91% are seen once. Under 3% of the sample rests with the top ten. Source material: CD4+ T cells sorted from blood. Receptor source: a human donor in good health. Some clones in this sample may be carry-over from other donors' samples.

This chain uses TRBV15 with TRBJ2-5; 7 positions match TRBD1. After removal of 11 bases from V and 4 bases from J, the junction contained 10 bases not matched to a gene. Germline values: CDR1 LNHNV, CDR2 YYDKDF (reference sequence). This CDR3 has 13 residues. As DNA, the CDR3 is TGTGCCCCCCCAACAGGGGTAGGAGAGACCCAGTACTTC. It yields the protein CAPPTGVGETQYF.

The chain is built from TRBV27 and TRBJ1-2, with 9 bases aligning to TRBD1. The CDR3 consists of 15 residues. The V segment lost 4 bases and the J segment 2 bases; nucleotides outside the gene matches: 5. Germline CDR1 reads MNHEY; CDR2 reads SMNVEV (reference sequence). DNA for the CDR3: TGTGCCAGCAGTTGGACAGGGGAAAAAAACTATGGCTACACCTTC. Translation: CASSWTGEKNYGYTF.

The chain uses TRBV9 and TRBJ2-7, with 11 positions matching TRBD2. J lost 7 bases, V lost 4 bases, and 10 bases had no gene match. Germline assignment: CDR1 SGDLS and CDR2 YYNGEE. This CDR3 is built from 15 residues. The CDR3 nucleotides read TGTGCCAGCAGCCCGCCACCGGGACTAGCGGATGAGCAGTACTTC. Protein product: CASSPPPGLADEQYF.

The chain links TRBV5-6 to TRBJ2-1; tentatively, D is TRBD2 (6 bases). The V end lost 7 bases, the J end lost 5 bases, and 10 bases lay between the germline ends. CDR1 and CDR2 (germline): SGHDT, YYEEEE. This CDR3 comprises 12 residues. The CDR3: CASGRPHNEQFF. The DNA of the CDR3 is TGTGCCAGCGGGAGGCCGCACAATGAGCAGTTCTTC.

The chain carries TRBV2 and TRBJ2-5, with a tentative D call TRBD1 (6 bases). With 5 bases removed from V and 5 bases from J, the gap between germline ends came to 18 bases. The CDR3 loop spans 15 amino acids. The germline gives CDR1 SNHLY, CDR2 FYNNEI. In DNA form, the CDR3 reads TGTGCCAGCAGTCAGGGAATACAGGGCGGGGAGACCCAGTACTTC. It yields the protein CASSQGIQGGETQYF.

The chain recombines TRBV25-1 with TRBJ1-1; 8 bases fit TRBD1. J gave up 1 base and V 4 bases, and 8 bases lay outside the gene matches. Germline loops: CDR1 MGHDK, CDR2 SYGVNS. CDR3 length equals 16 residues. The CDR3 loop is CASSAQGAGRNTEAFF. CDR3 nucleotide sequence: TGTGCCAGCAGTGCCCAGGGGGCAGGAAGGAACACTGAAGCTTTCTTT.

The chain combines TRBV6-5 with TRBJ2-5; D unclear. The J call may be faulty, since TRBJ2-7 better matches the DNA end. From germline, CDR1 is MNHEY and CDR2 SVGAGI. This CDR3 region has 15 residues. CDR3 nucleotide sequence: TGTGCCAGCAGTTACTCTAGGCAGCAGGTTCGCGAGCAGTACTTC. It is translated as CASSYSRQQVREQYF.

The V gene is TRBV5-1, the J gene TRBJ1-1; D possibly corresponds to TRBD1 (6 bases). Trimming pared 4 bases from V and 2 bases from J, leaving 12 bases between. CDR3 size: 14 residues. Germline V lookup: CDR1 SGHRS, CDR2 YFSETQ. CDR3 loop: CASSEQGLNTEAFF. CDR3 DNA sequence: TGCGCCAGCAGCGAACAGGGACTTAACACTGAAGCTTTCTTT.

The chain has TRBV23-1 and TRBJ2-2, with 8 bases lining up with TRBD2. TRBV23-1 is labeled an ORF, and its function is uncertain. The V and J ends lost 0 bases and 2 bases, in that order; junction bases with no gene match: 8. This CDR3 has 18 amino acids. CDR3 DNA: TGCGCCAGCAGTCAATCACACACTAGCGGAGTAAACACCGGGGAGCTGTTTTTT. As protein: CASSQSHTSGVNTGELFF.

The DNA for the CDR3 is TGTGCCAGTAGTATCCTGGGGGCGAGCGGGGAGCTGTTTTTT. Its protein is CASSILGASGELFF. This rearrangement joins TRBV19 to TRBJ2-2; D possibly corresponds to TRBD1 (6 bases). Germline CDR1 and CDR2: LNHDA and SQIVND (reference sequence). The CDR3 covers 14 residues. V lost 3 bases to trimming and J lost 7 bases, with 12 bases between them.

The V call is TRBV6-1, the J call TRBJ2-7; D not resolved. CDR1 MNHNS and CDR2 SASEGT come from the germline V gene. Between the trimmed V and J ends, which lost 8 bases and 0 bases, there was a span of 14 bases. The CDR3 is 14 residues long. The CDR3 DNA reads TGTGCCAGCGGGAAGTCCTGGGGCTCCTACGAGCAGTACTTC. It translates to CASGKSWGSYEQYF.

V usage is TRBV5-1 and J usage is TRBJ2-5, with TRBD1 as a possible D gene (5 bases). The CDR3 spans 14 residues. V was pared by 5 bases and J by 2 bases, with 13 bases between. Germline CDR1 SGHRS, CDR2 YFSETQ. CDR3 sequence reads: CASRLTGGQETQYF. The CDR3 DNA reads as TGCGCCAGCAGATTAACAGGCGGACAAGAGACCCAGTACTTC.

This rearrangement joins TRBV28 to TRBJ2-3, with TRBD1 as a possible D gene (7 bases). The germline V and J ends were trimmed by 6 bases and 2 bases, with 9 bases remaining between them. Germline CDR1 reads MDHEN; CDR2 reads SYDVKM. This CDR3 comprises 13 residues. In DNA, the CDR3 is TGTGCCAGCAGCAGGGGGGACACAGATACGCAGTATTTT. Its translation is CASSRGDTDTQYF.

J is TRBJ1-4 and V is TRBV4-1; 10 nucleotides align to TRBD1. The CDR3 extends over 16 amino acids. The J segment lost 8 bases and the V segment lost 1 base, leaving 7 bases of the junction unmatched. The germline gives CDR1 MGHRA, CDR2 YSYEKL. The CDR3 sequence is CASSQGDRGEGEKLFF. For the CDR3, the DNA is TGCGCCAGCAGCCAAGGGGACAGGGGCGAGGGCGAAAAACTGTTTTTT.

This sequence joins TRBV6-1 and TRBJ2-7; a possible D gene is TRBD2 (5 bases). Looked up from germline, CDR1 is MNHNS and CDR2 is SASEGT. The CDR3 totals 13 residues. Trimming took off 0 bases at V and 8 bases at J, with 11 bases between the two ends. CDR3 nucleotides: TGTGCCAGCAGTGAAGCAGCGGCGAGGAAGCAGTACTTC. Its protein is CASSEAAARKQYF.

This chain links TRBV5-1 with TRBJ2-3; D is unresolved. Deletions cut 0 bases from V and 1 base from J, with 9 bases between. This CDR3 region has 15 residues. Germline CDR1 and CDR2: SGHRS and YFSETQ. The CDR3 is CASSLESLCTDTQYF. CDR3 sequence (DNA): TGCGCCAGCAGCTTGGAAAGTCTTTGCACAGATACGCAGTATTTT.

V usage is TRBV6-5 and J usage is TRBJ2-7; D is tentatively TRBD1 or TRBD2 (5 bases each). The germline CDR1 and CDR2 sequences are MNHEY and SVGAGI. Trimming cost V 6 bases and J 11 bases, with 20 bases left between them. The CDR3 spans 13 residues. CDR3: CASRPAIDRAEYF. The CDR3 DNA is TGTGCCAGCAGGCCGGCAATCGACAGAGCGGAGTACTTC.

Here the CDR3 DNA reads TGCGCCAGCAGCCAAGGGGGGGCGACCGGGGAGCTGTTTTTT. This sequence encodes CASSQGGATGELFF. This rearrangement joins TRBV4-1 to TRBJ2-2; D is tentatively TRBD1 or TRBD2 (6 bases each). V was trimmed by 1 base and J by 5 bases, leaving 8 bases between them. This CDR3 spans 14 amino acids. From germline, CDR1 is MGHRA and CDR2 YSYEKL.

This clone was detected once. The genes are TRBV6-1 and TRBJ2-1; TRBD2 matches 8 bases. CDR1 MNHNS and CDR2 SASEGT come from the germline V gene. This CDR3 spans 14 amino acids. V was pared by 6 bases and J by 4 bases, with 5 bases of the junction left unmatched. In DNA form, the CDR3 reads TGTGCCAGCAGGGGAGCGGGAGTTTACAATGAGCAGTTCTTC. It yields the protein CASRGAGVYNEQFF.

The CDR3: CASSYSSRAKDGYTF. As DNA, the CDR3 is TGTGCCAGCAGTTACTCGAGCAGGGCGAAGGATGGCTACACCTTC. This sequence joins TRBV6-5 and TRBJ1-2, with D possibly being TRBD1 (5 bases). CDR3 length: 15 amino acids. CDR1 and CDR2 from the germline V gene are MNHEY and SVGAGI. The V gene lost 0 bases and the J gene lost 6 bases, with 14 bases spanning the gap.